Presented here are 15 T cell receptor beta chains from one specimen sequenced in a study of T-cell reconstitution after alpha-beta-depleted transplantation in children. It was with unique molecular identifiers that the TCRbeta library was prepared. TCRdb reprocessed the PCR reads via MiXCR and lists one record per CDR3 protein. The sample has approximately 520,000 distinct CDR3 sequences, about 30% seen once. Sequenced material: PBMCs from the stem cell graft donor, taken from the stem cell graft. These receptors came from a human donor who donated a stem cell graft to a child with aplastic anemia.

This clonotype was seen more than once but under ten times. This chain joins TRBV27 and TRBJ2-5; D might be TRBD1 or TRBD2, each matching 6 bases. Germline lookup yields CDR1 MNHEY and CDR2 SMNVEV (reference sequence). V lost 6 bases and J lost 7, with 15 bases in between. The CDR3 sequence is 13 residues long. The CDR3 reads CASSRGAEGTQYF. DNA for the CDR3: TGTGCCAGCAGCAGGGGCGCGGAGGGGACCCAGTACTTC.

The genes are TRBV12-3 or TRBV12-4 and TRBJ2-5, with 7 bases that match TRBD2. CDR3 length: 14 amino acids. The V gene end was trimmed by 5 bases and the J gene end by 2 bases; junction bases not matched to a gene: 5. In DNA form, the CDR3 reads TGTGCCAGCAGTCCACTAGCGAGTCAAGAGACCCAGTACTTC. The encoded protein is CASSPLASQETQYF.

This clonotype has just a few counts. The chain is built from TRBV20-1 and TRBJ2-1; 9 nucleotides agree with TRBD2. The J segment lost 7 bases and the V segment lost 0 bases, leaving 10 bases of the junction unmatched. Germline V lookup: CDR1 DFQATT, CDR2 SNEGSKA (reference sequence). The CDR3 runs to 16 residues. This chain's CDR3 is CSARDSRLAVRNEQFF. The CDR3 DNA follows: TGCAGTGCTAGAGACAGTCGACTAGCGGTGAGGAATGAGCAGTTCTTC.

The chain couples TRBV12-3 or TRBV12-4 to TRBJ1-1; D is undetermined. The CDR3 is made up of 13 amino acids. Deletions cut 3 bases from V and 5 bases from J, with 10 bases between. CDR3 protein: CASSFRQRTEAFF. The CDR3 DNA reads TGTGCCAGCAGTTTCAGGCAGCGGACTGAAGCTTTCTTT.

The chain joins TRBV6-2 or TRBV6-3 to TRBJ2-5; TRBD2 matches 10 bases. Germline V lookup: CDR1 MNHEY, CDR2 SVGEGT. The CDR3 contains 17 residues. V dropped 2 bases and J dropped 3; count of bases not matched to a gene: 9. CDR3 sequence reads: CASSYGTSASREETQYF. CDR3 DNA: TGTGCCAGCAGTTACGGGACTAGCGCTTCACGGGAAGAGACCCAGTACTTC.

The rearrangement uses TRBV7-9 and TRBJ2-7; tentative D call: TRBD1 (6 bases). CDR1 and CDR2 from the germline V gene are SEHNR and FQNEAQ (reference sequence). V was trimmed by 4 bases and J by 5 bases, leaving 9 bases between them. The CDR3 totals 12 residues. The CDR3 is CASSSQGHEQYV. CDR3 nucleotide sequence: TGTGCCAGCAGCTCACAGGGCCACGAGCAGTACGTC.

In its sample, this clonotype was seen many times. CDR3 in DNA: TGCAGTGGACAGGGATACTACACTGAAGCTTTCTTT. The encoded protein is CSGQGYYTEAFF. The chain links TRBV20-1 to TRBJ1-1, with 7 nucleotides matching TRBD1. Germline V CDR1 and CDR2: DFQATT, SNEGSKA (reference sequence). The length of the CDR3 is 12 residues. The junction had 5 bases not matched to a gene; V was cut back by 7 bases and J by 3 bases.

V gene TRBV20-1 combines with J gene TRBJ2-3; 10 nucleotides agree with TRBD1. Germline V gene sequence: CDR1 DFQATT, CDR2 SNEGSKA (reference sequence). Trimming took 6 bases from V and 3 from J; bases not matched to a gene: 3. The CDR3 is 13 residues long. The CDR3 protein is CSADRGQTDTQYF. CDR3 coding DNA: TGCAGTGCCGACAGGGGGCAAACAGATACGCAGTATTTT.

The chain employs TRBV15 and TRBJ1-3; D remains ambiguous. This CDR3 spans 17 amino acids. Germline CDR1 LNHNV, CDR2 YYDKDF (reference sequence). Trimming left V 0 bases short and J 4 bases short, with 16 bases between. Here the CDR3 reads CATSRDWAGSGGNTIYF. The CDR3, as DNA: TGTGCCACCAGCAGAGATTGGGCGGGATCAGGAGGAAACACCATATATTTT.

The rearrangement links TRBV28 to TRBJ2-3; TRBD1 matches at 8 bases. Trimming took 4 bases from V and 5 from J; bases not matched to a gene: 2. CDR3 size: 13 residues. The V gene's germline CDR1 is MDHEN and CDR2 SYDVKM. The CDR3, as DNA: TGTGCCAGCAGTTCAGGGGGCTTAGATACGCAGTATTTT. Residues: CASSSGGLDTQYF. Full variable domain (remainder filled in from reference TRBV28 and TRBJ2-3): DVKVTQSSRYLVKRTGEKVFLECVQDMDHENMFWYRQDPGLGLRLIYFSYDVKMKEKGDIPEGYSVSREKKERFSLILESASTNQTSMYLCASSSGGLDTQYFGPGTRLTVL.

This chain joins TRBV4-2 and TRBJ2-1; D possibly matches TRBD1 or TRBD2 (5 bases each). V lost 4 bases and J 4 bases, leaving 17 bases between the germline ends. CDR1 and CDR2 (germline): LGHNA, YNFKEQ. The length of the CDR3 is 16 residues. DNA for the CDR3: TGTGCCAGCAGCCTCCACCGCTGGGACGAGTACAATGAGCAGTTCTTC. As protein: CASSLHRWDEYNEQFF.

This clonotype was recorded a few times. V and J are TRBV9 and TRBJ2-1, with 15 bases aligning to TRBD2. CDR1 and CDR2 (germline): SGDLS, YYNGEE. Trimming cost V 2 bases and J 9 bases; bases outside gene matches: 9. The CDR3 length is 17 residues. The DNA for the CDR3 is TGTGCCAGCAGCGTCTTAGGGGGGACTAGCGGGAGGACTGAGCAGTTCTTC. Translation gives CASSVLGGTSGRTEQFF.

This clonotype was seen more than once but under ten times. V gene TRBV5-1 combines with J gene TRBJ1-2, with D perhaps TRBD1 (6 bases). Germline CDR1 is SGHRS and CDR2 is YFSETQ. CDR3 length: 16 amino acids. V was cut by 2 bases and J by 5 bases, with 19 bases left in between. The CDR3 bases are TGCGCCAGCAGCTTTTCGGGACAACCCTCGAGTTATGGCTACACCTTC. Translation: CASSFSGQPSSYGYTF.

The V gene is TRBV7-6, the J gene TRBJ1-5; 10 bases are a match to TRBD1. Trimming removed 5 bases from V and 5 bases from J; junction bases left unmatched: 9. Germline assignment: CDR1 SGHVS and CDR2 FNYEAQ. The CDR3 length is 16 residues. The CDR3 DNA follows: TGTGCCAGCAGCCCCGGGACAGGGGCACCTCATCAGCCCCAGCATTTT. It yields the protein CASSPGTGAPHQPQHF.

This clonotype occurred once. The chain joins TRBV20-1 to TRBJ1-2, with D possibly matching TRBD1 (5 bases). With 6 bases removed from V and 8 bases from J, the gap between germline ends came to 13 bases. This CDR3 has 11 residues. Germline loops: CDR1 DFQATT, CDR2 SNEGSKA (reference sequence). CDR3 DNA sequence: TGCAGTGCCAGGACGGGGCGCGGCTACACCTTC. Translated: CSARTGRGYTF.